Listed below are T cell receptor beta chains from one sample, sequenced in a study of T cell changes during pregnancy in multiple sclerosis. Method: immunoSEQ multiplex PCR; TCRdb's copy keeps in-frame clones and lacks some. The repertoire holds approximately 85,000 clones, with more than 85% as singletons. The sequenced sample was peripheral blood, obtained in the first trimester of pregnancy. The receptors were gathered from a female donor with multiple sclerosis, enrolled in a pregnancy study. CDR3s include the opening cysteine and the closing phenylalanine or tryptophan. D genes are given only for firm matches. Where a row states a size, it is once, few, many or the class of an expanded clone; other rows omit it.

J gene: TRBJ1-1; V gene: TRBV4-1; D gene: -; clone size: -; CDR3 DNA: TGCGCCAGCAGCCAAGCCCCGGGAATGAACACTGAAGCTTTCTTT; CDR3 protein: CASSQAPGMNTEAFF
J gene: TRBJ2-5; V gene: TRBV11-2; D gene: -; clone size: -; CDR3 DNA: TGTGCCAGCAGCTTCGGGGGAGAGACCCAGTACTTC; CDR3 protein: CASSFGGETQYF
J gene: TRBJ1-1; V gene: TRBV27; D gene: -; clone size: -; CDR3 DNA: TGTGCCAGCAGTACGGGGTATAGTTCGACTGAAGCTTTCTTT; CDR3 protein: CASSTGYSSTEAFF
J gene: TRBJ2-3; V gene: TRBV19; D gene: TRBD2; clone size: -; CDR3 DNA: TGTGCCAGTAGTATAGGGCGGGGGTTGGTAACAGATACGCAGTATTTT; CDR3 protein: CASSIGRGLVTDTQYF
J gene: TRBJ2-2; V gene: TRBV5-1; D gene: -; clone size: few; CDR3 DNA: TGCGCCAGCAGCCCCCTTCCGTCCGGGGAGCTGTTTTTT; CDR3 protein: CASSPLPSGELFF
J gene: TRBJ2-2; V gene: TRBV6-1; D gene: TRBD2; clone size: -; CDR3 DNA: TGTGCCAGCATGTACCAGCGGGAAGTTACCGGGGAGCTGTTTTTT; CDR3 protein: CASMYQREVTGELFF
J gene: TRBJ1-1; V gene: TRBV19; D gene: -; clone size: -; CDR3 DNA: TGTGCCAGTAGGACCGGGACAAGGCTCAACACTGAAGCTTTCTTT; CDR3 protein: CASRTGTRLNTEAFF
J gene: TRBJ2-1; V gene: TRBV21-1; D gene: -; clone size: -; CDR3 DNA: TGTGCCAGCATCCTCCCCGGGACATTCTACGGGAATGAGCAGTTCTTC; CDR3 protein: CASILPGTFYGNEQFF
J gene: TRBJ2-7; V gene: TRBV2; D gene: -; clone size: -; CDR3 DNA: TGTGCCAGCGGTAGGGACACGCTTTCCTACGAGCAGTACTTC; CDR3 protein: CASGRDTLSYEQYF
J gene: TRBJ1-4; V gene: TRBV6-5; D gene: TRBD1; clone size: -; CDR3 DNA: TGTGCCAGCGCGAGAGGGACAGGGGATGAAAAACTGTTTTTT; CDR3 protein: CASARGTGDEKLFF
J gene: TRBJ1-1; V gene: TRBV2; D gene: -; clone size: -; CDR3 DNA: TGTGCCAGCAGTGTCCGACAGAACACTGAAGCTTTCTTT; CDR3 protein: CASSVRQNTEAFF
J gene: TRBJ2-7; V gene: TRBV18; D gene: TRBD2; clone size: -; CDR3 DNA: TGTGCCAGCTCACCCCTAGCGGACTACGAGCAGTACTTC; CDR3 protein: CASSPLADYEQYF
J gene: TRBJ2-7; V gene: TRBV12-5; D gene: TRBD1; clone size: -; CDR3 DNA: TGTGCTAGTGGAAGGACAGGGACGACCTACGAGCAGTACTTC; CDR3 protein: CASGRTGTTYEQYF
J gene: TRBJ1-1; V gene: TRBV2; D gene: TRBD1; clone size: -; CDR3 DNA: TGTGCCAGCAGCGACCATCGACAGGGGGCCGGAACTGAAGCTTTCTTT; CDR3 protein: CASSDHRQGAGTEAFF
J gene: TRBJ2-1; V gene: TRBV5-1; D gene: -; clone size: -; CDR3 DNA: TGCGCCAGCACCTACGAGACAGGTTTAGAGGCTGAGCAGTTCTTC; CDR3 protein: CASTYETGLEAEQFF
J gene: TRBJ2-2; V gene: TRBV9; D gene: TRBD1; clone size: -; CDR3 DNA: TGTGCCAGCAGCGTCGGGACAGGGGGCTTTACCGGGGAGCTGTTTTTT; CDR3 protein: CASSVGTGGFTGELFF
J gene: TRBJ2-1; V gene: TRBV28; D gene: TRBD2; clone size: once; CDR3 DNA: TGTGCCAGCGATAGCCTTACGGGGGGGCCCAATGAGCAGTTCTTC; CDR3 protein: CASDSLTGGPNEQFF
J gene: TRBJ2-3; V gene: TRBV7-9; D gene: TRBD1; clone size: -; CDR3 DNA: TGTGCCAGCAGCCTAGGACAGGGCGACACAGATACGCAGTATTTT; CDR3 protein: CASSLGQGDTDTQYF
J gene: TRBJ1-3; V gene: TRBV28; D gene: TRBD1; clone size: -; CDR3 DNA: TGTGCCAGCACACCAGGGGGACAGATCTCTGGAAACACCATATATTTT; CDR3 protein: CASTPGGQISGNTIYF
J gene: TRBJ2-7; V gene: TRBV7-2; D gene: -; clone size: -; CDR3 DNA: TGTGCCAGCAGCTTGACGGGGGGCGCCTACGAGCAGTACTTC; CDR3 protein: CASSLTGGAYEQYF
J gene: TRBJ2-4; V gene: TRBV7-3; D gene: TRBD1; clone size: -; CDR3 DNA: TGTGCCAGCAGCTCGGGACAGGTGGGCGACATTCAGTACTTC; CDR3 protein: CASSSGQVGDIQYF